The 2 T cell receptor beta chains in this list originate from one sample, sequenced in a study of blood T cell repertoires in COVID-19. Here immunoSEQ multiplex PCR was the method, and the copy in TCRdb shows in-frame clones only, minus some. The profile shows about 99,000 clones, around 83% of them singletons. The specimen was peripheral blood. All receptors come from a woman aged 60 to 75 in a cohort sampled during active or convalescent COVID-19.

The chain uses TRBV5-1 and TRBJ1-1; 8 bases map to TRBD1. Germline CDR1 is SGHRS and CDR2 is YFSETQ. The CDR3 extends over 16 amino acids. Losses at the gene ends were 1 base for V and 0 bases for J; bases not matched to a gene: 5. CDR3 nucleotides: TGCGCCAGCAGCTTGATGCAGGGGGCCATGAACACTGAAGCTTTCTTT. This codes for CASSLMQGAMNTEAFF.

The V call is TRBV5-6, the J call TRBJ2-5, with D tentatively TRBD1 (5 bases). V dropped 0 bases and J dropped 9 bases, with 12 bases sitting between them. This CDR3 contains 13 residues. Germline CDR1 reads SGHDT; CDR2 reads YYEEEE. The CDR3 DNA reads as TGTGCCAGCAGCTTGGAGGGGAACATGGCCCAGTACTTC. This encodes CASSLEGNMAQYF.